A selection of T cell receptor beta chains follows, all from one sample in a study of T cells in Graves' hyperthyroidism and ophthalmopathy. TCRdb analysed the multiplex PCR reads with MiXCR anew, one entry per CDR3 protein. The repertoire holds 300,000 or so distinct CDR3 sequences, with 16% as singletons. Material for sequencing was blood. The receptors shown here come from a man aged 25-40 years with Graves' hyperthyroidism. The CDR3 runs from the conserved cysteine through the conserved F or W. A D gene is named only where the DNA matches it firmly. Part of the rows lack a size; the others show once, few, many or a class for expanded clones.

j_gene: TRBJ1-5; v_gene: TRBV19; abundance: few; d_gene: TRBD1; len: 16; CDR3aa: CASNPTGGWGNQPQHF; CDR3nt: TGTGCCAGTAATCCTACAGGGGGCTGGGGCAATCAGCCCCAGCATTTT
j_gene: TRBJ2-1; v_gene: TRBV29-1; abundance: many; d_gene: .; len: 14; CDR3aa: CSVEGTLWMNEQFF; CDR3nt: TGCAGCGTTGAAGGTACCCTATGGATGAATGAGCAGTTCTTC
j_gene: TRBJ1-2; v_gene: TRBV29-1; abundance: .; d_gene: .; len: 14; CDR3aa: CSVEAITGGIGYTF; CDR3nt: TGCAGCGTTGAAGCCATAACAGGCGGAATTGGCTACACCTTC
j_gene: TRBJ2-7; v_gene: TRBV4-1; abundance: .; d_gene: .; len: 16; CDR3aa: CASSQVIQQGPREQYF; CDR3nt: TGCGCCAGCAGCCAAGTTATACAGCAGGGTCCCCGCGAGCAGTACTTC
j_gene: TRBJ2-3; v_gene: TRBV6-1; abundance: many; d_gene: TRBD2; len: 16; CDR3aa: CASYPGLAGVRDTQYF; CDR3nt: TGTGCCAGCTACCCGGGACTAGCGGGAGTAAGAGATACGCAGTATTTT
j_gene: TRBJ1-1; v_gene: TRBV7-2; abundance: .; d_gene: .; len: 14; CDR3aa: CASSYFQGLSEAFF; CDR3nt: TGTGCCAGCAGCTACTTTCAGGGGCTATCTGAAGCTTTCTTT
j_gene: TRBJ2-5; v_gene: TRBV11-2; abundance: many; d_gene: TRBD1; len: 13; CDR3aa: CASRQGLTETQYF; CDR3nt: TGTGCCAGTCGACAGGGGTTAACTGAGACCCAGTACTTC
j_gene: TRBJ2-1; v_gene: TRBV5-1; abundance: many; d_gene: TRBD2; len: 17; CDR3aa: CASSLATGTSGIYEQFF; CDR3nt: TGCGCCAGCAGCTTGGCGACGGGGACTAGCGGGATCTATGAGCAGTTCTTC
j_gene: TRBJ1-4; v_gene: TRBV28; abundance: many; d_gene: TRBD1; len: 13; CDR3aa: CASSWDRDEKLFF; CDR3nt: TGTGCCAGCAGTTGGGACAGGGATGAAAAACTGTTTTTT
j_gene: TRBJ2-1; v_gene: TRBV3-1; abundance: many; d_gene: TRBD2; len: 19; CDR3aa: CASSQAGTSGRTGVGEQFF; CDR3nt: TGTGCCAGCAGCCAGGCCGGGACTAGCGGACGCACGGGCGTGGGTGAGCAGTTCTTC
j_gene: TRBJ1-1; v_gene: TRBV12-3/TRBV12-4; abundance: many; d_gene: .; len: 14; CDR3aa: CASSLGGGLREAFF; CDR3nt: TGTGCCAGCAGTTTGGGGGGGGGGCTCCGTGAAGCTTTCTTT
j_gene: TRBJ2-3; v_gene: TRBV29-1; abundance: few; d_gene: .; len: 11; CDR3aa: CSVGSPDTQYF; CDR3nt: TGCAGCGTTGGTAGCCCCGATACGCAGTATTTT
j_gene: TRBJ1-5; v_gene: TRBV27; abundance: many; d_gene: .; len: 15; CDR3aa: CASSLDLASNQPQHF; CDR3nt: TGTGCCAGCTCCTTGGATTTGGCGAGCAATCAGCCCCAGCATTTT
j_gene: TRBJ2-2; v_gene: TRBV12-3/TRBV12-4; abundance: few; d_gene: .; len: 15; CDR3aa: CASSVLGGAAGELFF; CDR3nt: TGTGCCAGCAGTGTCTTAGGAGGGGCTGCCGGGGAGCTGTTTTTT
j_gene: TRBJ2-5; v_gene: TRBV11-2; abundance: .; d_gene: TRBD2; len: 14; CDR3aa: CASSLISTSGTEYF; CDR3nt: TGTGCCAGCAGCTTAATTTCGACTAGCGGGACGGAGTACTTC
j_gene: TRBJ2-1; v_gene: TRBV5-1; abundance: .; d_gene: TRBD1; len: 20; CDR3aa: CASSFRPAGQGRRTRNEQFF; CDR3nt: TGCGCCAGCAGCTTCCGCCCCGCCGGACAGGGTCGGCGGACGAGGAATGAGCAGTTCTTC
j_gene: TRBJ1-1; v_gene: TRBV27; abundance: many; d_gene: .; len: 15; CDR3aa: CASLSLRGMNTEAFF; CDR3nt: TGTGCCAGTCTGTCCCTCAGGGGCATGAACACTGAAGCTTTCTTT
j_gene: TRBJ2-3; v_gene: TRBV28; abundance: many; d_gene: TRBD2; len: 16; CDR3aa: CASRPSLAGGTDTQYF; CDR3nt: TGTGCCAGCAGACCCTCCCTAGCGGGGGGCACAGATACGCAGTATTTT
j_gene: TRBJ2-7; v_gene: TRBV7-9; abundance: few; d_gene: .; len: 15; CDR3aa: CASSSYLASSYEQYF; CDR3nt: TGTGCCAGCAGCTCTTATCTAGCGTCCTCCTACGAGCAGTACTTC
j_gene: TRBJ2-3; v_gene: TRBV11-2; abundance: many; d_gene: .; len: 20; CDR3aa: CASSHRKGGQTTHSTDTQYF; CDR3nt: TGTGCCAGCAGTCACCGGAAGGGAGGACAGACGACCCATAGCACAGATACGCAGTATTTT
j_gene: TRBJ2-3; v_gene: TRBV2; abundance: many; d_gene: TRBD2; len: 14; CDR3aa: CATALAGVGDTQYF; CDR3nt: TGTGCCACGGCACTAGCGGGAGTTGGGGATACGCAGTATTTT
j_gene: TRBJ2-7; v_gene: TRBV11-2; abundance: few; d_gene: .; len: 18; CDR3aa: CASSSHPIQVLGGYEQYF; CDR3nt: TGTGCCAGCAGCTCACATCCCATACAGGTCTTGGGTGGCTACGAGCAGTACTTC
j_gene: TRBJ2-3; v_gene: TRBV6-1; abundance: many; d_gene: .; len: 14; CDR3aa: CASSFRQGPDAQYF; CDR3nt: TGTGCCAGCAGTTTCCGGCAGGGCCCAGATGCGCAGTATTTT
j_gene: TRBJ2-7; v_gene: TRBV6-1; abundance: .; d_gene: .; len: 13; CDR3aa: CASLGRPGDEQYF; CDR3nt: TGTGCCAGCCTGGGCCGTCCCGGGGACGAGCAGTACTTC
j_gene: TRBJ2-7; v_gene: TRBV27; abundance: .; d_gene: .; len: 14; CDR3aa: CASSTRTHTYEQYF; CDR3nt: TGTGCCAGCAGTACGAGGACCCATACCTACGAGCAGTACTTC
j_gene: TRBJ2-7; v_gene: TRBV27; abundance: many; d_gene: .; len: 13; CDR3aa: CASSFAESYEQYF; CDR3nt: TGTGCCAGCAGTTTTGCGGAGTCCTACGAGCAGTACTTC
j_gene: TRBJ1-2; v_gene: TRBV11-3; abundance: many; d_gene: TRBD1; len: 13; CDR3aa: CASSSQGAGGYTF; CDR3nt: TGTGCCAGCAGCTCACAGGGGGCTGGCGGCTACACCTTC
j_gene: TRBJ2-2; v_gene: TRBV7-3; abundance: many; d_gene: .; len: 16; CDR3aa: CASSLTVAANTGELFF; CDR3nt: TGTGCCAGCAGCCTCACAGTTGCGGCCAACACCGGGGAGCTGTTTTTT
j_gene: TRBJ1-6; v_gene: TRBV7-8; abundance: few; d_gene: TRBD1; len: 14; CDR3aa: CASSLDRGLSPLHF; CDR3nt: TGTGCCAGCAGCTTAGACAGGGGGCTTTCACCCCTCCACTTT
j_gene: TRBJ2-1; v_gene: TRBV6-1; abundance: .; d_gene: TRBD2; len: 17; CDR3aa: CASSSLGVAGQGNEQFF; CDR3nt: TGTGCCAGCAGCTCCCTTGGGGTAGCGGGACAAGGCAATGAGCAGTTCTTC
j_gene: TRBJ2-7; v_gene: TRBV25-1; abundance: few; d_gene: .; len: 14; CDR3aa: CASSEYLARDEQYF; CDR3nt: TGTGCCAGCAGTGAATACCTAGCGAGGGACGAGCAGTACTTC
j_gene: TRBJ2-1; v_gene: TRBV6-1; abundance: many; d_gene: .; len: 14; CDR3aa: CASRSRGHSDEQFF; CDR3nt: TGTGCCAGCAGGAGCCGGGGCCATAGCGATGAGCAGTTCTTC
j_gene: TRBJ2-2; v_gene: TRBV2; abundance: many; d_gene: TRBD2; len: 16; CDR3aa: CASRDGLAVNTGELFF; CDR3nt: TGTGCCAGCAGAGATGGACTAGCGGTCAACACCGGGGAGCTGTTTTTT
j_gene: TRBJ2-7; v_gene: TRBV7-6; abundance: .; d_gene: TRBD1; len: 14; CDR3aa: CASSKPNRGGEQYF; CDR3nt: TGTGCCAGCAGCAAGCCAAACAGGGGCGGCGAGCAGTACTTC
j_gene: TRBJ1-5; v_gene: TRBV18; abundance: many; d_gene: TRBD1; len: 17; CDR3aa: CASSPASGQGGNQPQHF; CDR3nt: TGTGCCAGCTCACCGGCGTCGGGACAGGGTGGCAATCAGCCCCAGCATTTT
j_gene: TRBJ1-1; v_gene: TRBV12-3/TRBV12-4; abundance: many; d_gene: .; len: 14; CDR3aa: CASSSHPRNTEAFF; CDR3nt: TGTGCCAGCAGCTCCCACCCCAGGAACACTGAAGCTTTCTTT
j_gene: TRBJ2-7; v_gene: TRBV5-1; abundance: many; d_gene: .; len: 13; CDR3aa: CASSLKAGHEQYF; CDR3nt: TGCGCCAGCAGCTTGAAGGCGGGTCACGAGCAGTACTTC
j_gene: TRBJ2-1; v_gene: TRBV7-9; abundance: many; d_gene: .; len: 17; CDR3aa: CASSTAPTGLPYNEQFF; CDR3nt: TGTGCCAGCAGCACCGCACCCACAGGGTTACCCTACAATGAGCAGTTCTTC
j_gene: TRBJ2-7; v_gene: TRBV2; abundance: many; d_gene: .; len: 13; CDR3aa: CASTRDLGYEQYF; CDR3nt: TGTGCCAGCACTAGGGACCTGGGCTACGAGCAGTACTTC
j_gene: TRBJ1-5; v_gene: TRBV14; abundance: .; d_gene: .; len: 15; CDR3aa: CASSQDRDGNQPQHF; CDR3nt: TGTGCCAGCAGCCAAGACAGGGACGGCAATCAGCCCCAGCATTTT
j_gene: TRBJ2-7; v_gene: TRBV2; abundance: .; d_gene: TRBD2; len: 15; CDR3aa: CASYDLAGVAYEQYF; CDR3nt: TGTGCCAGCTATGACTTAGCGGGAGTGGCCTACGAGCAGTACTTC
j_gene: TRBJ1-2; v_gene: TRBV10-3; abundance: many; d_gene: .; len: 14; CDR3aa: CAISETDSSYGYTF; CDR3nt: TGTGCCATCAGTGAGACCGACAGTTCCTATGGCTACACCTTC
j_gene: TRBJ2-4; v_gene: TRBV11-2; abundance: many; d_gene: .; len: 15; CDR3aa: CASSPLTIAKNIQYF; CDR3nt: TGTGCCAGCAGCCCCCTTACTATAGCCAAAAACATTCAGTACTTC
j_gene: TRBJ2-2; v_gene: TRBV25-1; abundance: .; d_gene: .; len: 13; CDR3aa: CASSDTNTGELFF; CDR3nt: TGTGCCAGCAGTGACACTAACACCGGGGAGCTGTTTTTT
j_gene: TRBJ1-6; v_gene: TRBV18; abundance: .; d_gene: TRBD1; len: 15; CDR3aa: CASSPGTGSSSPLHF; CDR3nt: TGTGCCAGCTCACCAGGGACAGGGAGTAGCTCACCCCTCCACTTT
j_gene: TRBJ2-1; v_gene: TRBV28; abundance: many; d_gene: TRBD2; len: 14; CDR3aa: CASSLSGRVAEQFF; CDR3nt: TGTGCCAGCAGTCTTAGCGGGAGGGTGGCTGAGCAGTTCTTC
j_gene: TRBJ2-1; v_gene: TRBV24-1; abundance: .; d_gene: .; len: 15; CDR3aa: CATSRLWDSYNEQFF; CDR3nt: TGTGCCACCAGTCGCCTGTGGGACTCCTACAATGAGCAGTTCTTC
j_gene: TRBJ2-7; v_gene: TRBV20-1; abundance: many; d_gene: .; len: 14; CDR3aa: CSARDRLSTYEQYF; CDR3nt: TGCAGTGCTAGAGATCGGCTCTCTACCTACGAGCAGTACTTC
j_gene: TRBJ2-3; v_gene: TRBV19; abundance: .; d_gene: .; len: 14; CDR3aa: CATKHISSTDTQYF; CDR3nt: TGTGCCACTAAGCATATTTCTAGCACAGATACGCAGTATTTT
j_gene: TRBJ2-7; v_gene: TRBV24-1; abundance: many; d_gene: .; len: 14; CDR3aa: CATSSGGRSYEQYF; CDR3nt: TGTGCCACCAGCAGTGGGGGCCGCTCCTACGAGCAGTACTTC
j_gene: TRBJ2-7; v_gene: TRBV24-1; abundance: once; d_gene: TRBD2; len: 15; CDR3aa: CASSLYREGVYEQYF; CDR3nt: TGTGCCAGCAGTTTATATCGGGAGGGGGTCTACGAGCAGTACTTC
j_gene: TRBJ1-2; v_gene: TRBV20-1; abundance: .; d_gene: TRBD1; len: 14; CDR3aa: CSAAIGTGGYGYTF; CDR3nt: TGCAGTGCTGCTATCGGGACAGGCGGCTATGGCTACACCTTC
j_gene: TRBJ1-1; v_gene: TRBV7-2; abundance: .; d_gene: .; len: 14; CDR3aa: CASSLATVRTEAFF; CDR3nt: TGTGCCAGCAGCTTAGCCACGGTGCGTACTGAAGCTTTCTTT
j_gene: TRBJ1-2; v_gene: TRBV18; abundance: many; d_gene: .; len: 14; CDR3aa: CASSGDGANYGYTF; CDR3nt: TGTGCCAGCTCAGGGGACGGAGCTAACTATGGCTACACCTTC
j_gene: TRBJ1-3; v_gene: TRBV7-8; abundance: few; d_gene: .; len: 16; CDR3aa: CASSFGRGSSGNTIYF; CDR3nt: TGTGCCAGCAGCTTCGGCAGAGGGAGCTCTGGAAACACCATATATTTT
j_gene: TRBJ2-4; v_gene: TRBV11-2; abundance: many; d_gene: .; len: 14; CDR3aa: CASSPRGTGDIQYF; CDR3nt: TGTGCCAGCAGCCCTAGAGGGACCGGGGACATTCAGTACTTC
j_gene: TRBJ1-5; v_gene: TRBV6-1; abundance: few; d_gene: .; len: 14; CDR3aa: CASSNSGGAAPQHF; CDR3nt: TGTGCCAGCAGTAATTCGGGGGGCGCCGCCCCCCAGCATTTT
j_gene: TRBJ2-7; v_gene: TRBV6-2/TRBV6-3; abundance: many; d_gene: .; len: 13; CDR3aa: CASSPGRSYEQYF; CDR3nt: TGTGCCAGCAGCCCAGGGAGGTCATACGAGCAGTACTTC